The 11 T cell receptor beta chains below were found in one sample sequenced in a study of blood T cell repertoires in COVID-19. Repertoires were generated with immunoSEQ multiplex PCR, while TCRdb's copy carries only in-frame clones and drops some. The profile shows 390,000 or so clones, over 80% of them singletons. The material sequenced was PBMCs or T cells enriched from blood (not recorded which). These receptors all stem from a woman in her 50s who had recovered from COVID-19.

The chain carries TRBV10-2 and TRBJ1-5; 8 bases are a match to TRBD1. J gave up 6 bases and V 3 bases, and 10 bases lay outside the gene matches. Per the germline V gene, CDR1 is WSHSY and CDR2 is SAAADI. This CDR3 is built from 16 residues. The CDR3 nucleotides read TGCGCCAGCAGTGAAACGACAGGGGAAGTAGGTCAGCCCCAGCATTTT. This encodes CASSETTGEVGQPQHF.

Here the CDR3 reads CASSYSRGGGNYNEQFF. Here the CDR3 DNA reads TGTGCCAGCAGTTACTCTCGGGGGGGCGGTAACTACAATGAGCAGTTCTTC. The chain carries TRBV6-2 or TRBV6-3 and TRBJ2-1; 8 bases fit TRBD2. The germline gives CDR1 MNHEY, CDR2 SVGEGT. CDR3 length equals 17 residues. With V trimmed by 0 bases and J by 3 bases, 7 bases remained unmatched.

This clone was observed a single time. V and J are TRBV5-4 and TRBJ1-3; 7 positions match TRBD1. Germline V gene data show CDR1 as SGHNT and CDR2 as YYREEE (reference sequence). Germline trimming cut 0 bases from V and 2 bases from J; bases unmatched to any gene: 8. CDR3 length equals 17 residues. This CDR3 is CASSLDSTGNPGNTIYF. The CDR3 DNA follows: TGTGCCAGCAGCTTGGACTCGACAGGGAACCCTGGAAACACCATATATTTT.

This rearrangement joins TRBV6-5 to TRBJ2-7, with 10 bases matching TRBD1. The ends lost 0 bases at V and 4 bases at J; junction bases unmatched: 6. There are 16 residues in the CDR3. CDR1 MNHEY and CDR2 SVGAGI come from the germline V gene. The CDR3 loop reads CASSYSFWDRGYEQYF. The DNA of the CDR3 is TGTGCCAGCAGTTACTCTTTTTGGGACAGGGGATACGAGCAGTACTTC.

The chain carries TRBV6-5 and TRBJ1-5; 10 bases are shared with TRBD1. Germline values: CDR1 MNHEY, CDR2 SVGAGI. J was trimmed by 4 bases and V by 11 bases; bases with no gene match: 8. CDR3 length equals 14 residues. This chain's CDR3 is CAGKRTGGNQPQHF. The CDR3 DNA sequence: TGTGCCGGAAAACGGACAGGGGGAAATCAGCCCCAGCATTTT.

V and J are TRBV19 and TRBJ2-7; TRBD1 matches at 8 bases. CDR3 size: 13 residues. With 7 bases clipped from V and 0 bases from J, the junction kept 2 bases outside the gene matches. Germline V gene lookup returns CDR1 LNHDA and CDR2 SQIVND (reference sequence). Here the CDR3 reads CASIGQGSYEQYF. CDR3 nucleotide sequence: TGTGCCAGTATCGGACAGGGCTCCTACGAGCAGTACTTC. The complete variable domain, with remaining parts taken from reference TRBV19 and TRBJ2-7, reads DGGITQSPKYLFRKEGQNVTLSCEQNLNHDAMYWYRQDPGQGLRLIYYSQIVNDFQKGDIAEGYSVSREKKESFPLTVTSAQKNPTAFYLCASIGQGSYEQYFGPGTRLTVT.

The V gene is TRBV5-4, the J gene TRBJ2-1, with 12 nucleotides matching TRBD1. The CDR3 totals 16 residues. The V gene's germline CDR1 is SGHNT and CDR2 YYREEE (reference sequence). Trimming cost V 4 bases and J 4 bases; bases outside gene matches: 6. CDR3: CASSGGQGANYNEQFF. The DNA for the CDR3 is TGTGCCAGCAGCGGGGGACAGGGGGCGAATTACAATGAGCAGTTCTTC.

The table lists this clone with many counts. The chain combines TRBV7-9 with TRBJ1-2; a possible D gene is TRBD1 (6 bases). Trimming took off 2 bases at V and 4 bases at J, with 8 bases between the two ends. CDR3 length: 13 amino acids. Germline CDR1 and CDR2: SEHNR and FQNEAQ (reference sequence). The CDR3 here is CASSLNRVYGYTF. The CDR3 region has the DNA TGTGCCAGCAGCTTAAACAGGGTCTATGGCTACACCTTC.

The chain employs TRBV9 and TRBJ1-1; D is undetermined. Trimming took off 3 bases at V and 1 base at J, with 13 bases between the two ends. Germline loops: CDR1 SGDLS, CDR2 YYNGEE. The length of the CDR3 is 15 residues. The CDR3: CASSANGFRNTEAFF. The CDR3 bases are TGTGCCAGCAGCGCGAACGGTTTTCGGAACACTGAAGCTTTCTTT.

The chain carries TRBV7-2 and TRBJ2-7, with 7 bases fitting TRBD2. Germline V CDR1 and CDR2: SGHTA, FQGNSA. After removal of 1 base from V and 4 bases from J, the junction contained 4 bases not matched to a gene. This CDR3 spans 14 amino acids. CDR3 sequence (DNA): TGTGCCAGCAGCTTAGTCGGCGGGGGTTACGAGCAGTACTTC. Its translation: CASSLVGGGYEQYF.

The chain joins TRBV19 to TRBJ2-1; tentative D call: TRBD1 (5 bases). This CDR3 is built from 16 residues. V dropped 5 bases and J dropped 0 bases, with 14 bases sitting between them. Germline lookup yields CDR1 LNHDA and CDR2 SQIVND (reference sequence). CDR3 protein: CASSRTRTNSYNEQFF. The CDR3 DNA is TGTGCCAGTAGTCGCACTCGGACAAACTCCTACAATGAGCAGTTCTTC.